This T cell receptor (beta chain) was identified in a study of cytomegalovirus exposure and HLA in healthy donors. Study conclusions and caveats: Later work showed greater clonal expansion in HLA-associated TCR beta chains than in equally common others. Associated with cytomegalovirus, according to the listing, were around 160 TCR beta chains.

The PCR was carried out with 60 Vbeta primers and 13 Jbeta primers. Repertoires were generated with immunoSEQ multiplex PCR, while TCRdb's copy carries only in-frame clones and drops some. The table includes 90,000 to 120,000 clones, 82% detected once. V was trimmed by 8 bases and J by 6 bases, leaving 17 bases between them. CDR3 size: 13 residues. CDR1 is MGHRA, CDR2 YSYEKL, per germline. Of note for this clone: The antigen is not known.

The receptor was derived from a man aged 25-40 years in good health and CMV-seropositive. The sample consisted of PBMCs. The chain carries TRBV4-1 and TRBJ2-7; the D gene is possibly TRBD2 (6 bases). As DNA, the CDR3 is TGCGCCAGCGGACTAAGGGTAAACGGCGAGCAGTACTTC. It encodes CASGLRVNGEQYF.